This T cell receptor beta chain was observed in a study of blood T cells in healthy people across ages. Across the study: Per two T cells, about one barcoded beta molecule was captured through template switching. Study results and limitations: A roughly linear age-dependent decrease characterized TCR beta diversity per million T cells.

From germline, CDR1 is DFQATT and CDR2 SNEGSKA (reference sequence). The junction had 3 bases not matched to a gene; V was cut back by 2 bases and J by 7 bases. The CDR3 covers 14 residues. Next came a second PCR, run for about 7 to 12 cycles, which used a sample-barcoded 5' primer along with a J-beta primer mix. Carrying 12 random nucleotides, a template-switch adaptor labeled each individual cDNA molecule. One entry per CDR3 protein results from TCRdb running MiXCR on the 5' RACE reads. The sample carries under 2,000,000 distinct CDR3 sequences, approximately 50% recorded once. Notes on this clonotype: Its cognate antigen is unknown.

The V and J genes are TRBV20-1 and TRBJ1-6; 9 bases map to TRBD1. This sequence originates from a woman aged 40 to 49 in good health. The sample consisted of blood. Written as DNA, the CDR3 is TGCAGTGCTAGAAAGACAGGGGGAAATTCACCCCTCCACTTT. Its protein product is CSARKTGGNSPLHF.